The 26 T cell receptor beta chains below were found in one sample sequenced in a study of vaccination and CD4 T cells after COVID-19. Sequenced with the Oncomine TCR Beta short-read assay was DNA taken from cultured CD4+ T cells. TCRdb ran MiXCR on the PCR reads and lists one entry per CDR3 protein. The top ten clones hold roughly a third of a sample with a few thousand distinct CDR3 sequences, under 90% of them seen once. Their antigen targets remain unknown. This sample's treatment: approximately 10-day PBMC culture with coronavirus spike peptide pools or control peptides (ViraFEST assay). Sequencing was carried out using CD4+ T cells from blood, cultured in vitro. The receptors derive from a human donor who had recovered from COVID-19.

This chain links TRBV7-9 with TRBJ2-7; 7 bases align to TRBD1. Germline CDR1 SEHNR, CDR2 FQNEAQ (reference sequence). The CDR3 runs 17 residues. Losses at the gene ends were 8 bases for V and 0 bases for J; bases not matched to a gene: 16. The CDR3 here is CASGSLAPTGPSYEQYF. The CDR3 DNA is TGTGCCAGCGGATCCTTGGCCCCGACAGGGCCCTCCTACGAGCAGTACTTC.

The chain joins TRBV20-1 to TRBJ2-2; 7 bases are shared with TRBD1. This CDR3 comprises 15 residues. CDR1 DFQATT and CDR2 SNEGSKA come from the germline V gene (reference sequence). The J segment lost 5 bases and the V segment lost 6 bases, leaving 12 bases of the junction unmatched. The CDR3 DNA is TGCAGTGCCCACAGGGGAGACGGGAAGACCGGGGAGCTGTTTTTT. This translates into CSAHRGDGKTGELFF.

This clonotype was detected once. The chain carries TRBV20-1 and TRBJ1-1; no clear D. The germline CDR1 and CDR2 sequences are DFQATT and SNEGSKA (reference sequence). V was cut by 3 bases and J by 0 bases, with 8 bases left in between. The CDR3 is 13 amino acids. Here the CDR3 reads CSARYNVNTEAFF. CDR3 nucleotide sequence: TGCAGTGCTAGGTACAATGTGAACACTGAAGCTTTCTTT.

V and J are TRBV6-1 and TRBJ1-6; TRBD1 is a possible D gene (6 bases). V gave up 6 bases and J gave up 9 bases, with 18 bases separating them. The CDR3 spans 15 residues. The V gene's germline CDR1 is MNHNS and CDR2 SASEGT. The CDR3 nucleotides are TGTGCCAGCAGCAAGTCCCCACAGGGTGGTTCACCCCTCCACTTT. It codes for CASSKSPQGGSPLHF.

The chain recombines TRBV7-9 with TRBJ1-1; TRBD1 might be the D (6 bases). Germline loops: CDR1 SEHNR, CDR2 FQNEAQ (reference sequence). Trimming left V 1 base short and J 4 bases short, with 7 bases between. CDR3 length: 13 residues. CDR3: CASSLEGGTEAFF. The DNA for the CDR3 is TGTGCCAGCAGCTTAGAGGGGGGCACTGAAGCTTTCTTT.

The rearrangement joins TRBV12-3 or TRBV12-4 to TRBJ2-3; D remains ambiguous. Trimming removed 4 bases at V and 2 bases at J, with 7 bases between. The CDR3 contains 13 residues. CDR3 amino acids: CASSYGFTDTQYF. The CDR3 DNA reads TGTGCCAGCAGTTATGGGTTCACAGATACGCAGTATTTT.

This chain links TRBV11-2 with TRBJ2-2; D assignment may be TRBD1 or TRBD2 (5 bases each). The CDR3 contains 16 residues. CDR1 is SGHAT and CDR2 is FQNNGV in the germline V gene. With 2 bases removed from V and 3 bases from J, the gap between germline ends came to 13 bases. The CDR3 sequence: CASSLPWGMDTGELFF. CDR3 in DNA: TGTGCCAGCAGCTTACCTTGGGGGATGGACACCGGGGAGCTGTTTTTT.

The CDR3 reads CASSNLGRGGYTF. The CDR3 coding sequence is TGTGCCAGTAGTAATCTGGGACGCGGGGGCTACACCTTC. The chain carries TRBV19 and TRBJ1-2, with D perhaps TRBD1 (5 bases). Trimming stripped 4 bases from V and 8 bases from J, with 14 bases between. Germline-derived CDR1 and CDR2 are LNHDA and SQIVND (reference sequence). This CDR3 comprises 13 residues.

The chain is built from TRBV6-5 and TRBJ1-6, with 7 nucleotides matching TRBD1. In germline, CDR1 is MNHEY, CDR2 SVGAGI. Trimming took 4 bases from V and 7 from J; bases not matched to a gene: 1. This CDR3 region has 13 residues. The CDR3 loop is CASSSGGNSPLHF. DNA of the CDR3: TGTGCCAGCAGTTCAGGGGGGAATTCACCCCTCCACTTT.

This clonotype was detected only once. The chain couples TRBV6-5 to TRBJ2-7, with D possibly matching TRBD2 (6 bases). CDR3 length: 16 residues. V was trimmed by 1 base and J by 3 bases, leaving 16 bases between them. In germline, CDR1 is MNHEY, CDR2 SVGAGI. The DNA for the CDR3 is TGTGCCAGCAGTTACTTTCCCCCGGGACTGGGCTACGAGCAGTACTTC. Residues: CASSYFPPGLGYEQYF.

The chain uses TRBV21-1 and TRBJ1-1. TRBV21-1 corresponds to a pseudogene. This CDR3 comprises 15 residues. The DNA of the CDR3 is TGTGCCAGCAGCCGACCTTCACGGTTTTGCACTGAAGCTTTCTTT. Its translation is CASSRPSRFCTEAFF.

The table lists this clonotype with a count of one. V and J are TRBV24-1 and TRBJ1-5; TRBD1 aligns across 8 bases. The CDR3 is made up of 16 amino acids. Germline V gives CDR1 KGHDR, CDR2 SFDVKD. J was trimmed by 2 bases and V by 5 bases; bases with no gene match: 7. This CDR3 reads CATSGTPGQGNQPQHF. As DNA, the CDR3 is TGTGCCACCAGTGGGACCCCGGGACAGGGCAATCAGCCCCAGCATTTT.

This clonotype came up a few times. This chain uses TRBV7-8 with TRBJ1-5; the D gene is possibly TRBD1 (5 bases). The CDR3 consists of 16 residues. Germline V gives CDR1 SGHVS, CDR2 FQNEAQ. Trimming took off 3 bases at V and 4 bases at J, with 16 bases between the two ends. CDR3 bases: TGTGCCAGCAGCTTGGCGTTCTGGGGCCAAAATCAGCCCCAGCATTTT. Translating gives CASSLAFWGQNQPQHF. The whole variable domain, remainder taken from reference TRBV7-8 and TRBJ1-5, is GAGVSQSPRYKVAKRGQDVALRCDPISGHVSLFWYQQALGQGPEFLTYFQNEAQLDKSGLPSDRFFAERPEGSVSTLKIQRTQQEDSAVYLCASSLAFWGQNQPQHFGDGTRLSIL.

V and J are TRBV6-1 and TRBJ1-2; tentatively, D is TRBD1 (5 bases). CDR1 MNHNS and CDR2 SASEGT come from the germline V gene. There are 14 residues in the CDR3. Trimming removed 6 bases at V and 2 bases at J, with 13 bases between. The CDR3: CASRLPGSNYGYTF. CDR3 coding DNA: TGTGCCAGCAGGCTTCCAGGGTCCAACTATGGCTACACCTTC.

This rearrangement joins TRBV6-2 or TRBV6-3 to TRBJ2-7; a possible D gene is TRBD2 (5 bases). CDR1 MNHEY and CDR2 SVGEGT come from the germline V gene. The CDR3 runs to 14 residues. The V and J ends lost 2 bases and 2 bases respectively, with 10 bases between them. CDR3 coding DNA: TGTGCCAGCAGTTACGGCAGGAGGACCTACGAGCAGTACTTC. Residues: CASSYGRRTYEQYF.

The chain is built from TRBV7-8 and TRBJ1-2; D is uncertain. V lost 5 bases, J lost 0 bases, and 7 bases lay in between. CDR1 is SGHVS and CDR2 is FQNEAQ in the germline V gene. The CDR3 consists of 13 residues. CDR3 coding DNA: TGTGCCAGCAGCCTTGACACTAACTATGGCTACACCTTC. As protein: CASSLDTNYGYTF.

Here the CDR3 DNA reads TGTGCCAGCAGCCGAGGACAGACTTATGGCTACACCTTC. It encodes CASSRGQTYGYTF. This rearrangement joins TRBV3-1 to TRBJ1-2, with TRBD1 as a possible D gene (6 bases). The V end was cut by 4 bases, the J end by 5 bases, with 11 bases between. CDR3 length: 13 amino acids. CDR1 and CDR2 (germline): LGHDT, YNNKEL (reference sequence).

This clonotype occurred once. The chain is built from TRBV7-9 and TRBJ1-2, with 12 positions matching TRBD1. This CDR3 comprises 13 residues. Trimming cost V 1 base and J 12 bases; bases outside gene matches: 3. Germline CDR1 and CDR2: SEHNR and FQNEAQ (reference sequence). The CDR3 loop reads CASSLEGQGANTF. The DNA of the CDR3 is TGTGCCAGCAGCTTAGAGGGACAGGGGGCAAACACCTTC.

The chain combines TRBV19 with TRBJ2-1; the D gene could be TRBD1 or TRBD2 (5 bases each). With 6 bases removed from V and 6 bases from J, the gap between germline ends came to 12 bases. Germline values: CDR1 LNHDA, CDR2 SQIVND (reference sequence). CDR3 size: 13 residues. The CDR3 loop reads CASRFRDANEQFF. The DNA of the CDR3 is TGTGCCAGTAGGTTCCGGGACGCCAATGAGCAGTTCTTC. Complete variable domain (other parts from reference TRBV19 and TRBJ2-1): DGGITQSPKYLFRKEGQNVTLSCEQNLNHDAMYWYRQDPGQGLRLIYYSQIVNDFQKGDIAEGYSVSREKKESFPLTVTSAQKNPTAFYLCASRFRDANEQFFGPGTRLTVL.

The chain links TRBV20-1 to TRBJ1-4; 8 bases are a match to TRBD1. Germline V CDR1 and CDR2: DFQATT, SNEGSKA (reference sequence). The CDR3 covers 14 residues. The ends lost 6 bases at V and 7 bases at J; junction bases unmatched: 10. The CDR3 reads CSAPGQGSSEKLFF. As DNA, the CDR3 is TGCAGTGCCCCAGGACAGGGTAGTAGTGAAAAACTGTTTTTT.

Only a few counts were recorded for this clonotype. The chain recombines TRBV20-1 with TRBJ1-5; TRBD1 matches at 7 bases. V lost 5 bases to trimming and J lost 2 bases; unmatched junction nucleotides: 3. Germline V lookup: CDR1 DFQATT, CDR2 SNEGSKA (reference sequence). The CDR3 is 13 amino acids. DNA for the CDR3: TGCAGTGCTTCCGGACAGGGCAATCAGCCCCAGCATTTT. This sequence encodes CSASGQGNQPQHF.

About this clonotype itself: At one end the junction does not follow the germline gene, possibly because of a read error. This rearrangement joins TRBV27 to TRBJ2-4, with unresolved D. The CDR3 runs 16 residues. Germline V gene sequence: CDR1 MNHEY, CDR2 SMNVEV (reference sequence). As DNA, the CDR3 is TGTGCCAGCAGTTCCCAGGCAGAGTTTATCCCCCCGGACGCGGACTTC. Protein: CASSSQAEFIPPDADF.

V gene TRBV6-1 combines with J gene TRBJ2-7, with D possibly matching TRBD1 (6 bases). V was shortened by 5 bases and J by 3 bases, with 23 bases between the two germline ends. Germline lookup yields CDR1 MNHNS and CDR2 SASEGT. CDR3 length: 17 amino acids. CDR3 sequence reads: CASSRLGLGANIYEQYF. The DNA of the CDR3 is TGTGCCAGCAGTCGCCTGGGGTTGGGGGCGAATATCTACGAGCAGTACTTC.

The V gene is TRBV19, the J gene TRBJ1-6, with D possibly TRBD1 on 5 matching bases. CDR1 LNHDA and CDR2 SQIVND come from the germline V gene (reference sequence). Trimming took 1 base from V and 5 from J, leaving 6 bases between them. The CDR3 length is 14 residues. The CDR3 DNA is TGTGCCAGTAGTATAGGGGGGAATAATTCACCCCTCCACTTT. The encoded protein is CASSIGGNNSPLHF.

This sequence joins TRBV11-2 and TRBJ2-5; D is possibly TRBD2 (6 bases). V lost 8 bases and J lost 5, with 24 bases in between. The CDR3 is 16 amino acids. Germline V gene sequence: CDR1 SGHAT, CDR2 FQNNGV. The CDR3, as DNA: TGTGCCAGCGGCCAACGTGGGGGGTGGGCAATGGAGACCCAGTACTTC. Its translation is CASGQRGGWAMETQYF.

The gene calls are TRBV11-2 and TRBJ1-1; 9 nucleotides agree with TRBD1. The germline CDR1 and CDR2 sequences are SGHAT and FQNNGV. The CDR3 runs 16 residues. The V and J ends lost 5 bases and 5 bases, in that order; junction bases with no gene match: 12. In DNA form, the CDR3 reads TGTGCCAGCAGCCCCGGGGGGTACAGGGGGCTTACTGAAGCTTTCTTT. This codes for CASSPGGYRGLTEAFF. Supplemented by reference TRBV11-2 and TRBJ1-1, the full variable domain reads EAGVAQSPRYKIIEKRQSVAFWCNPISGHATLYWYQQILGQGPKLLIQFQNNGVVDDSQLPKDRFSAERLKGVDSTLKIQPAKLEDSAVYLCASSPGGYRGLTEAFFGQGTRLTVV.